The present T cell receptor beta chain was sequenced within a study of beta chain features in type 1 diabetes. About the research overall: Summed over all samples, the examined sorted cells came to about 110 million. The study's findings and limits: Type 1 diabetes patients had moderately but significantly shorter TCRB CDR3s in all four CD4+ subsets.

About this clone itself: Its antigen is as yet unknown.

Germline V gives CDR1 MGHRA, CDR2 YSYEKL. This CDR3 region has 13 residues. V lost 5 bases and J lost 8, with 13 bases in between. Sequencing targeted expressed TCRB transcripts, as all isolated RNA had been reverse transcribed. TCRdb keeps only in-frame clones here, not all; method: immunoSEQ multiplex PCR. The sample lists 500,000 to 650,000 clones; under 15% were seen once. Sequencing was done on a sample of naive CD4+ T cells from blood. This TCR was recovered from a man younger than 40 with type 1 diabetes. The chain employs TRBV4-1 and TRBJ2-1; the D gene is possibly TRBD2 (6 bases). CDR3 sequence reads: CASSYRGNHEQFF. CDR3 nucleotides: TGCGCCAGCAGCTATCGGGGGAACCATGAGCAGTTCTTC.